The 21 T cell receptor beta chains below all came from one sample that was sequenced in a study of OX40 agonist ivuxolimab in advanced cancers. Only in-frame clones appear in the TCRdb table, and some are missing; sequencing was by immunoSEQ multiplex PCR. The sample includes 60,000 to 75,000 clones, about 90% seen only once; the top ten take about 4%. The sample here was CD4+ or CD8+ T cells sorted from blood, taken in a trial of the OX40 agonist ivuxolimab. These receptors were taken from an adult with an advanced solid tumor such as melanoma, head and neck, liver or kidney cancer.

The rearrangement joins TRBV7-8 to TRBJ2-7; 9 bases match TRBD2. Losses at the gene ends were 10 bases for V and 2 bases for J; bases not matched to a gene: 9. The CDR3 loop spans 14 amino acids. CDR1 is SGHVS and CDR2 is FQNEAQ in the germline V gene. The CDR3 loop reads CATSASGNTYEQYF. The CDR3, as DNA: TGTGCCACATCAGCTAGCGGGAATACCTACGAGCAGTACTTC.

CDR3 sequence: CASSLTPGYTF. The CDR3, as DNA: TGTGCCAGCAGCTTAACCCCTGGCTACACCTTC. This chain connects TRBV7-9 to TRBJ1-2; no definite D call. The CDR3 length is 11 residues. Per germline, CDR1 SEHNR and CDR2 FQNEAQ (reference sequence). Trimming stripped 2 bases from V and 7 bases from J, with 5 bases between.

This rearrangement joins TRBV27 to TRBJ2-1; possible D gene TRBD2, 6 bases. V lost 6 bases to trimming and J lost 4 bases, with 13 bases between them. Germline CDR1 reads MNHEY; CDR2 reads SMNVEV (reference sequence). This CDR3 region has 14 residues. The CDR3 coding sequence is TGTGCCAGCAGGGAGTTCGGGAGTTACAATGAGCAGTTCTTC. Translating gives CASREFGSYNEQFF.

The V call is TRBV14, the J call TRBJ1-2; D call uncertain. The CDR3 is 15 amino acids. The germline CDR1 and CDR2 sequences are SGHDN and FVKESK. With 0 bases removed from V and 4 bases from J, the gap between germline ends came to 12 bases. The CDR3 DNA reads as TGTGCCAGCAGCCAAGAGGTCGCAACCCCCTATGGCTACACCTTC. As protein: CASSQEVATPYGYTF.

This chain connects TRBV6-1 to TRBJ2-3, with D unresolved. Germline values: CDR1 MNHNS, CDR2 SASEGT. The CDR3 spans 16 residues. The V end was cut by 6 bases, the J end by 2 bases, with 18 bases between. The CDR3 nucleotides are TGTGCCAGCAGGGAAAGACTTGAGACAATCACAGATACGCAGTATTTT. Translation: CASRERLETITDTQYF.

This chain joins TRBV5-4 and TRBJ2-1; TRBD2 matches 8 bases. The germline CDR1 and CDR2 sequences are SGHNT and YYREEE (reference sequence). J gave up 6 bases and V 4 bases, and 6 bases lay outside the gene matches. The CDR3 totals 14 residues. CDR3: CASSPGLDANEQFF. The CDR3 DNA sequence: TGTGCCAGCAGCCCGGGACTAGACGCCAATGAGCAGTTCTTC.

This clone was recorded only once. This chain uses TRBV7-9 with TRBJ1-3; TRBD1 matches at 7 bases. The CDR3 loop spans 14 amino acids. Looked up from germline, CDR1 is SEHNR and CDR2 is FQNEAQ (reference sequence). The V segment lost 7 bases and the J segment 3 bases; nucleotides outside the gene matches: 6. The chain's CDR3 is CASMTGLRGNTIYF. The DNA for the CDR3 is TGTGCCAGCATGACAGGGCTGCGTGGAAACACCATATATTTT.

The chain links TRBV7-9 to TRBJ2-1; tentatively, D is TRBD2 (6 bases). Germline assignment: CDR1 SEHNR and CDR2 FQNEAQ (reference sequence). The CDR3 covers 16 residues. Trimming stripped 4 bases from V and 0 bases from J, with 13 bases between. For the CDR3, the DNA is TGTGCCAGCAGCTCATCCGGGACTGGCTCCTACAATGAGCAGTTCTTC. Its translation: CASSSSGTGSYNEQFF.

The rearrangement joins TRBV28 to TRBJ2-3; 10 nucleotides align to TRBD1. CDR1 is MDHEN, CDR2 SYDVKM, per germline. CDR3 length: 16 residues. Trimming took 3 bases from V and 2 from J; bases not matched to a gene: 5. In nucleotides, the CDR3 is TGTGCCAGCAGTTTGGGACAGGGGACCGCCACAGATACGCAGTATTTT. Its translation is CASSLGQGTATDTQYF.

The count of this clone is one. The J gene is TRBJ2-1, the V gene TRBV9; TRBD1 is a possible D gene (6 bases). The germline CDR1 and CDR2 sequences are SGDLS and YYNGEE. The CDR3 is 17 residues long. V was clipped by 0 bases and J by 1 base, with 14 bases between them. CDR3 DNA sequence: TGTGCCAGCAGCGTAGGGCCCGGGACAAGTTCCTACAATGAGCAGTTCTTC. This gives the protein CASSVGPGTSSYNEQFF.

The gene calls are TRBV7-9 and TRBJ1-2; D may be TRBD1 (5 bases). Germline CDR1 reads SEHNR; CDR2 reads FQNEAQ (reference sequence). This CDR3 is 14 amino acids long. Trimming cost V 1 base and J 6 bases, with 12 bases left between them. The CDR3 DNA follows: TGTGCCAGCAGCTTAGTAGGGGCCTCGGATGGCTACACCTTC. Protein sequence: CASSLVGASDGYTF.

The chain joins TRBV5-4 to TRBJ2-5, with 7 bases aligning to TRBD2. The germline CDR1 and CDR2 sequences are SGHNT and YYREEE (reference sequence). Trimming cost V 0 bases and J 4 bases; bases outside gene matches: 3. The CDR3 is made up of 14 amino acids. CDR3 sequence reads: CASSLGGGGETQYF. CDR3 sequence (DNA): TGTGCCAGCAGCTTGGGTGGCGGGGGAGAGACCCAGTACTTC.

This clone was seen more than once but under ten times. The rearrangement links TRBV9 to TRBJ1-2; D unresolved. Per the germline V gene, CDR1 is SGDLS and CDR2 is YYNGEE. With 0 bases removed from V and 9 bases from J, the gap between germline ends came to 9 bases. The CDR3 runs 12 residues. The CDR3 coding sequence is TGTGCCAGCAGCGTAGGACTATTTAGCTACACCTTC. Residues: CASSVGLFSYTF.

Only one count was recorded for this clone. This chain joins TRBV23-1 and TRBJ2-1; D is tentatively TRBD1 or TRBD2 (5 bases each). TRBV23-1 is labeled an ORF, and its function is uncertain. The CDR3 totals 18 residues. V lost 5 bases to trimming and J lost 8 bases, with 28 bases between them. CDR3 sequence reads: CASSTPGRGDSRGDEQFF. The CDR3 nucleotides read TGCGCCAGCAGTACCCCAGGCCGCGGAGACTCCCGAGGGGATGAGCAGTTCTTC.

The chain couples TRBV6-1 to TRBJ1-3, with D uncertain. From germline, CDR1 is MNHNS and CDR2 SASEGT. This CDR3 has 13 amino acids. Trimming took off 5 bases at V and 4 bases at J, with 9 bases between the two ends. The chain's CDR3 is CASSTPRGNTIYF. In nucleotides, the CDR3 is TGTGCCAGCAGTACCCCCCGGGGAAACACCATATATTTT.

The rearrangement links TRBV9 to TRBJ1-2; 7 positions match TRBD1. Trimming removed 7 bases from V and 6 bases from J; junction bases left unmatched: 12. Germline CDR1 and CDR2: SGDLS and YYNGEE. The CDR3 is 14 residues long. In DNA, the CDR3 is TGTGCCAGCGGAGGGGGCAGGGTGGTACATGGCTACACCTTC. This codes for CASGGGRVVHGYTF.

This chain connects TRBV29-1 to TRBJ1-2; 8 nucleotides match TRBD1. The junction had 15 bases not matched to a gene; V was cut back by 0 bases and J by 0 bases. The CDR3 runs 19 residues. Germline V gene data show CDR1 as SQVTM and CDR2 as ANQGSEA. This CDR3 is CSVEDGMVAGGMTNYGYTF. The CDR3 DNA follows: TGCAGCGTTGAAGATGGAATGGTGGCAGGGGGCATGACTAACTATGGCTACACCTTC.

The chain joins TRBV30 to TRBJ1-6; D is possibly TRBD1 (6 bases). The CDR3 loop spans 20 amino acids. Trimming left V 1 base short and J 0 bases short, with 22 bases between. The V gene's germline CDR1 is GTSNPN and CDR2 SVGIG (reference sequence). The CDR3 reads CAWSGGYRVPASSYNSPLHF. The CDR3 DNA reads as TGTGCCTGGAGTGGGGGGTACAGGGTTCCCGCTAGCTCCTATAATTCACCCCTCCACTTT.

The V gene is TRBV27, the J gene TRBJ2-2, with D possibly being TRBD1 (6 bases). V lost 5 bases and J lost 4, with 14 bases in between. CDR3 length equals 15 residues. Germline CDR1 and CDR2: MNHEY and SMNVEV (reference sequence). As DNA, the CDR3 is TGTGCCAGCAGTACCCCAGGGGTGGGCACCGGGGAGCTGTTTTTT. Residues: CASSTPGVGTGELFF.

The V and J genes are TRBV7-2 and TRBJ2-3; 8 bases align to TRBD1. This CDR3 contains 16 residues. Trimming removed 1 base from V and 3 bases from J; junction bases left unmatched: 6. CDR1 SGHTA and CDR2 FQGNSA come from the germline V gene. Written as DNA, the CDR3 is TGTGCCAGCAGCTTAGTTGGACAGGGTAAAACAGATACGCAGTATTTT. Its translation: CASSLVGQGKTDTQYF.

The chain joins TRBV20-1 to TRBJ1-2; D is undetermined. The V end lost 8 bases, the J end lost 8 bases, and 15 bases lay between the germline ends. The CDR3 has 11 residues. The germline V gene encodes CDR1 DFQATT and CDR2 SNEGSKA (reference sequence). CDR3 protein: CSTRRMEGYTF. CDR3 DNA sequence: TGCAGTACCCGGAGGATGGAGGGCTACACCTTC.